The rows below give T cell receptor beta chains drawn from one sample of a study of blood T cell repertoires in COVID-19. Only in-frame clones appear in the TCRdb table, and some are missing; sequencing was by immunoSEQ multiplex PCR. The data show around 98,000 clones, with more than 70% seen just once and around 22% held by the top ten. Sequenced input: peripheral blood. The receptors here all came from a man aged 65 to 85 with acute or convalescent COVID-19. CDR3s include the opening cysteine and the closing phenylalanine or tryptophan. A D gene is named only where the DNA matches it firmly. Clone size is shown for a subset of rows, as once, few, many or a class of expanded clone.

CDR3: CASSADRDHLYEQYF; DNA: TGTGCCAGTAGTGCCGACAGGGATCACCTTTACGAGCAGTACTTC; J: TRBJ2-7; D: TRBD1; V: TRBV19; size: -
CDR3: CASRPNSGNPLSTDTQYF; DNA: TGCGCCAGCCGGCCCAATAGCGGGAATCCCCTAAGCACAGATACGCAGTATTTT; J: TRBJ2-3; D: TRBD2; V: TRBV23-1; size: -
CDR3: CASSSALLAASYEQYF; DNA: TGTGCCAGCAGCTCCGCCCTACTAGCGGCCTCCTACGAGCAGTACTTC; J: TRBJ2-7; D: TRBD2; V: TRBV7-9; size: -
CDR3: CASSADWGGYEQYF; DNA: TGTGCCAGCTCCGCGGACTGGGGGGGTTACGAGCAGTACTTC; J: TRBJ2-7; D: TRBD2; V: TRBV18; size: -
CDR3: CASSTGSLGYNSPLHF; DNA: TGTGCCAGCAGTACAGGCTCTCTGGGTTATAATTCACCCCTCCACTTT; J: TRBJ1-6; D: -; V: TRBV28; size: -
CDR3: CASSLASGRGNIQYF; DNA: TGTGCCAGCAGCTTAGCTAGCGGGAGGGGAAACATTCAGTACTTC; J: TRBJ2-4; D: TRBD2; V: TRBV7-9; size: -
CDR3: CAWGDSPTGEQYF; DNA: TGTGCCTGGGGGGACAGCCCGACGGGGGAGCAGTACTTC; J: TRBJ2-7; D: TRBD1; V: TRBV30; size: -
CDR3: CASSPTGTSGRPFF; DNA: TGTGCCAGCAGTCCCACCGGGACTAGCGGGAGGCCGTTCTTC; J: TRBJ2-1; D: TRBD2; V: TRBV28; size: -
CDR3: CASSSLGAVRNQPQHF; DNA: TGTGCCAGCAGTTCCTTGGGGGCTGTGCGGAATCAGCCCCAGCATTTT; J: TRBJ1-5; D: -; V: TRBV6-5; size: many
CDR3: CASSQLQNTETQYF; DNA: TGTGCCAGCAGCCAGCTACAGAACACCGAGACCCAGTACTTC; J: TRBJ2-5; D: -; V: TRBV14; size: -
CDR3: CATSDRPRTGVTQPQHF; DNA: TGTGCCACCAGTGACCGACCCCGGACAGGGGTGACTCAGCCCCAGCATTTT; J: TRBJ1-5; D: TRBD1; V: TRBV24-1; size: few
CDR3: CAWSGTGNTEAFF; DNA: TGTGCCTGGAGTGGGACAGGGAACACTGAAGCTTTCTTT; J: TRBJ1-1; D: TRBD1; V: TRBV30; size: -
CDR3: CASQDRVGSYEQYF; DNA: TGTGCCAGCCAAGACAGGGTTGGGTCCTACGAGCAGTACTTC; J: TRBJ2-7; D: TRBD1; V: TRBV6-5; size: -
CDR3: CASSVQPSTDTQYF; DNA: TGTGCCAGCAGCGTACAACCTAGCACAGATACGCAGTATTTT; J: TRBJ2-3; D: -; V: TRBV7-2; size: -
CDR3: CASSPGRLHNEQFF; DNA: TGTGCCAGCAGCCCGGGGAGGCTTCACAATGAGCAGTTCTTC; J: TRBJ2-1; D: -; V: TRBV7-6; size: -
CDR3: CASSTTGTYEQYF; DNA: TGTGCCAGCTCGACGACAGGTACCTACGAGCAGTACTTC; J: TRBJ2-7; D: -; V: TRBV25-1; size: -
CDR3: CASSSGGGSYEQYF; DNA: TGCGCCAGCAGCTCGGGAGGGGGTTCCTACGAGCAGTACTTC; J: TRBJ2-7; D: TRBD2; V: TRBV5-1; size: few
CDR3: CSADRGEAFF; DNA: TGCAGTGCTGACAGGGGTGAAGCTTTCTTT; J: TRBJ1-1; D: TRBD1; V: TRBV20-1; size: -
CDR3: CASSQGETYGYTF; DNA: TGTGCCAGCAGCCAAGGGGAGACCTATGGCTACACCTTC; J: TRBJ1-2; D: -; V: TRBV3-1/TRBV3-2; size: -
CDR3: CASGVLRGRSEQYF; DNA: TGTGCCAGCGGGGTCCTCAGGGGGCGTAGCGAGCAGTACTTC; J: TRBJ2-7; D: TRBD1; V: TRBV27; size: few
CDR3: CASKKKGEKLFF; DNA: TGTGCCAGTAAGAAGAAGGGGGAAAAACTGTTTTTT; J: TRBJ1-4; D: -; V: TRBV3-1/TRBV3-2; size: -
CDR3: CASSYSVLAGTLSTDTQYF; DNA: TGTGCCAGCAGTTACTCGGTCCTAGCGGGAACTCTCTCCACAGATACGCAGTATTTT; J: TRBJ2-3; D: TRBD2; V: TRBV6-2/TRBV6-3; size: -
CDR3: CASSSILSSGANVLTF; DNA: TGTGCCAGCAGTTCGATACTGAGCTCTGGGGCCAACGTCCTGACTTTC; J: TRBJ2-6; D: -; V: TRBV28; size: -
CDR3: CAGRLAASTDTQYF; DNA: TGTGCCGGGCGACTAGCGGCTAGCACAGATACGCAGTATTTT; J: TRBJ2-3; D: TRBD2; V: TRBV14; size: once
CDR3: CASPPAAYSGANVLTF; DNA: TGTGCCAGTCCTCCGGCGGCATACTCTGGGGCCAACGTCCTGACTTTC; J: TRBJ2-6; D: -; V: TRBV19; size: -
CDR3: CASSQDGAYGYTF; DNA: TGCGCCAGCAGCCAAGACGGAGCCTATGGCTACACCTTC; J: TRBJ1-2; D: -; V: TRBV4-1; size: few
CDR3: CASSWGRHRTYEQYF; DNA: TGTGCCAGCAGTTGGGGGAGGCACAGGACCTACGAGCAGTACTTC; J: TRBJ2-7; D: -; V: TRBV27; size: few